Each of the 29 T cell receptor beta chains below was sequenced from the same sample in a study of blood T cell repertoires in COVID-19. Assay: immunoSEQ multiplex PCR; the TCRdb copy retains only in-frame clones and omits some. The sample lists 350,000 or so clones, roughly nine tenths occurring once. Sequenced: PBMCs or T cells enriched from blood (not recorded which). These receptors were obtained from a woman aged 30 to 39 who had recovered from COVID-19.

The table lists this clone with a few counts. This chain uses TRBV5-1 with TRBJ2-2; 7 positions agree with TRBD2. The germline V gene has CDR1 SGHRS and CDR2 YFSETQ. The junction had 3 bases not matched to a gene; V was cut back by 0 bases and J by 1 base. CDR3 size: 16 residues. The CDR3 sequence is CASSLALAGNTGELFF. Written as DNA, the CDR3 is TGCGCCAGCAGCTTGGCCTTAGCGGGGAACACCGGGGAGCTGTTTTTT.

The chain is built from TRBV11-2 and TRBJ1-2; D might be TRBD1 (5 bases). Between the trimmed V and J ends, which lost 1 base and 4 bases, there was a span of 7 bases. The CDR3 loop spans 13 amino acids. Germline values: CDR1 SGHAT, CDR2 FQNNGV. CDR3 sequence (DNA): TGTGCCAGCAGCTTAGCAGGGTTCTATGGCTACACCTTC. Encoded protein: CASSLAGFYGYTF.

The chain recombines TRBV7-7 with TRBJ2-7; D is possibly TRBD1 (5 bases). Germline V gene data show CDR1 as SSHAT and CDR2 as FNYEAQ (reference sequence). This CDR3 spans 13 amino acids. Trimming took 2 bases from V and 3 from J, leaving 8 bases between them. The CDR3 loop reads CASSLYQGYEQYF. DNA of the CDR3: TGTGCCAGCAGCTTATATCAGGGCTACGAGCAGTACTTC.

This clone has a single count. The chain recombines TRBV12-3 or TRBV12-4 with TRBJ2-7, with TRBD2 identical over 10 bases. With V trimmed by 5 bases and J by 8 bases, 6 bases remained unmatched. The CDR3 is made up of 13 amino acids. The CDR3 nucleotides are TGTGCCAGCAGTACCCGACTAGCGGGCCAGCAGTACTTC. It specifies CASSTRLAGQQYF.

The chain links TRBV28 to TRBJ1-2; the D gene is possibly TRBD1 (6 bases). The germline V gene has CDR1 MDHEN and CDR2 SYDVKM. This CDR3 has 14 amino acids. V was cut by 1 base and J by 6 bases, with 12 bases left in between. The CDR3 loop reads CASSLSGGAHGYTF. In DNA form, the CDR3 reads TGTGCCAGCAGTTTATCTGGGGGCGCACATGGCTACACCTTC.

There are many counts of this clone. The chain carries TRBV5-1 and TRBJ2-1; TRBD1 matches 8 bases. V lost 2 bases, J lost 1 base, and 5 bases stayed unmatched. CDR3 size: 16 residues. Germline CDR1 reads SGHRS; CDR2 reads YFSETQ. The CDR3 loop reads CASSFTGGFSYNEQFF. For the CDR3, the DNA is TGCGCCAGCAGCTTCACAGGGGGGTTTTCCTACAATGAGCAGTTCTTC.

The CDR3 DNA follows: TGTGCCAGCAGTTTAATGGACAGGGCGGGCGGCTACACCTTC. As protein: CASSLMDRAGGYTF. The V and J genes are TRBV28 and TRBJ1-2; the match to TRBD1 covers 8 bases. The germline V gene has CDR1 MDHEN and CDR2 SYDVKM. The CDR3 consists of 14 residues. With 2 bases clipped from V and 8 bases from J, the junction kept 7 bases outside the gene matches.

The V and J genes are TRBV5-4 and TRBJ2-3, with a weak D call TRBD1 (6 bases). CDR3 length: 13 residues. Germline assignment: CDR1 SGHNT and CDR2 YYREEE (reference sequence). With 6 bases removed from V and 10 bases from J, the gap between germline ends came to 18 bases. The CDR3 bases are TGTGCCAGCACCAGGGGTGATCGGGTTCCGCAGTATTTT. Its translation: CASTRGDRVPQYF.

This chain's CDR3 is CASTFGGAYEQYF. The CDR3 region has the DNA TGTGCCAGCACATTTGGGGGGGCCTACGAGCAGTACTTC. This rearrangement joins TRBV12-3 or TRBV12-4 to TRBJ2-7; 7 bases are a match to TRBD2. CDR3 length: 13 residues. V gave up 7 bases and J gave up 2 bases; unmatched junction bases: 5.

V gene TRBV19 combines with J gene TRBJ1-1, with D unclear. This CDR3 is built from 13 residues. Germline V gene sequence: CDR1 LNHDA, CDR2 SQIVND (reference sequence). V was cut by 6 bases and J by 4 bases, with 12 bases left in between. CDR3 coding DNA: TGTGCCAGTAGCGTAAACCGGGGCACTGAAGCTTTCTTT. Its translation: CASSVNRGTEAFF. Based on the CDR3 plus reference TRBV19 and TRBJ1-1, the full variable domain is DGGITQSPKYLFRKEGQNVTLSCEQNLNHDAMYWYRQDPGQGLRLIYYSQIVNDFQKGDIAEGYSVSREKKESFPLTVTSAQKNPTAFYLCASSVNRGTEAFFGQGTRLTVV.

The chain is built from TRBV7-2 and TRBJ1-6; D gene uncertain. CDR1 and CDR2 (germline): SGHTA, FQGNSA. The CDR3 is 15 amino acids. V lost 5 bases to trimming and J lost 9 bases, with 17 bases between them. The CDR3 DNA reads TGTGCCAGCAGCCCGACCTTGGTTTCGGGTTCACCCCTCCACTTT. Its protein is CASSPTLVSGSPLHF.

The genes are TRBV24-1 and TRBJ2-2; TRBD2 might be the D (5 bases). V was clipped by 5 bases and J by 8 bases, with 14 bases between them. This CDR3 contains 14 residues. The germline V gene encodes CDR1 KGHDR and CDR2 SFDVKD. Here the CDR3 reads CATSVPEVAGELFF. The CDR3 DNA follows: TGTGCCACCAGTGTCCCGGAGGTGGCGGGGGAGCTGTTTTTT.

This clone appeared a single time. The J gene is TRBJ1-2, the V gene TRBV28, with TRBD1 matching over 12 bases. The germline V gene encodes CDR1 MDHEN and CDR2 SYDVKM. CDR3 length: 15 amino acids. Trimming at V came to 5 bases and at J to 4 bases, leaving 5 bases not matched to a gene. The CDR3 protein is CASSTGQGASYGYTF. CDR3 nucleotides: TGTGCCAGCAGTACGGGACAGGGGGCGAGCTATGGCTACACCTTC.

There are a few counts of this clone. The chain couples TRBV10-3 to TRBJ1-6, with a weak D call TRBD1 (6 bases). Germline V gives CDR1 ENHRY, CDR2 SYGVKD. The ends were cut back, 4 bases at V and 7 bases at J, with 11 bases in the middle. This CDR3 region has 14 residues. CDR3 sequence: CAISANRDNSPLHF. The DNA for the CDR3 is TGTGCCATCAGTGCGAACAGGGACAATTCACCCCTCCACTTT.

The chain has TRBV9 and TRBJ1-4, with D hard to call. Germline CDR1 and CDR2: SGDLS and YYNGEE. Trimming shortened V by 3 bases and J by 12 bases, and 12 bases separated the two germline ends. The CDR3 has 12 amino acids. CDR3 sequence reads: CASSGTVSQLFF. In DNA form, the CDR3 reads TGTGCCAGCAGCGGCACCGTCAGTCAACTGTTTTTT.

The chain combines TRBV27 with TRBJ1-2; 9 positions agree with TRBD1. The V gene end was trimmed by 6 bases and the J gene end by 1 base; junction bases not matched to a gene: 9. Looked up from germline, CDR1 is MNHEY and CDR2 is SMNVEV (reference sequence). The CDR3 totals 16 residues. CDR3 nucleotide sequence: TGTGCCAGCAGCCGGGGACAGGGAACCTTTAACTATGGCTACACCTTC. Translating gives CASSRGQGTFNYGYTF.

In this sample, this clone turned up once. This chain's CDR3 is CASSYSGQPQGYTF. Here the CDR3 DNA reads TGTGCCAGCAGTTACTCCGGACAGCCCCAGGGCTACACCTTC. This chain joins TRBV6-5 and TRBJ1-2; TRBD1 might be the D (6 bases). This CDR3 spans 14 amino acids. Germline values: CDR1 MNHEY, CDR2 SVGAGI. Trimming stripped 0 bases from V and 8 bases from J, with 13 bases between.

This chain joins TRBV13 and TRBJ1-1; D may be TRBD1 (5 bases). Germline CDR1 and CDR2: PRHDT and FYEKMQ (reference sequence). This CDR3 has 14 residues. V was shortened by 3 bases and J by 1 base, with 9 bases between the two germline ends. CDR3 in amino acids: CASSLGLQNTEAFF. The CDR3 DNA follows: TGTGCCAGCAGCTTGGGACTTCAGAACACTGAAGCTTTCTTT.

The chain links TRBV19 to TRBJ2-7; TRBD1 matches 7 bases. The CDR3 spans 14 residues. Per the germline V gene, CDR1 is LNHDA and CDR2 is SQIVND (reference sequence). Trimming took 4 bases from V and 3 from J; bases not matched to a gene: 6. The CDR3 nucleotides are TGTGCCAGTAGTACCCCCGGGACAGACTACGAGCAGTACTTC. It encodes CASSTPGTDYEQYF.

The V and J genes are TRBV30 and TRBJ1-4, with 7 bases lining up with TRBD1. The V gene end was trimmed by 4 bases and the J gene end by 0 bases; junction bases not matched to a gene: 2. Germline V gene sequence: CDR1 GTSNPN, CDR2 SVGIG (reference sequence). This CDR3 contains 14 residues. The CDR3 region is CAWNRGATNEKLFF. In nucleotides, the CDR3 is TGTGCCTGGAACAGGGGAGCAACTAATGAAAAACTGTTTTTT.

This chain uses TRBV12-5 with TRBJ2-5, with D possibly matching TRBD2 (5 bases). The germline gives CDR1 LGHNT, CDR2 FRNRAP. The CDR3 sequence is 14 residues long. Trimming removed 1 base at V and 1 base at J, with 7 bases between. This CDR3 is CASGLAGTQETQYF. CDR3 coding DNA: TGTGCTAGTGGTTTGGCGGGAACCCAAGAGACCCAGTACTTC.

This clone was seen only once. The chain has TRBV12-3 or TRBV12-4 and TRBJ1-2, with D possibly matching TRBD1 (5 bases). V lost 6 bases, J lost 4 bases, and 6 bases lay in between. The CDR3 sequence is 11 residues long. CDR3: CASRTGYGYTF. As DNA, the CDR3 is TGTGCCAGCAGAACAGGCTATGGCTACACCTTC.

CDR3 nucleotide sequence: TGTGCCAGCAGCTGGGACAGAACGAACACTGAAGCTTTCTTT. Protein: CASSWDRTNTEAFF. The chain links TRBV11-2 to TRBJ1-1, with TRBD1 matching 7 bases. V lost 4 bases, J lost 1 base, and 3 bases stayed unmatched. This CDR3 comprises 14 residues. Germline V lookup: CDR1 SGHAT, CDR2 FQNNGV.

The chain joins TRBV12-5 to TRBJ1-5; no firm D call. The V end was cut by 0 bases, the J end by 2 bases, with 8 bases between. Germline V gives CDR1 LGHNT, CDR2 FRNRAP. The CDR3 spans 15 residues. For the CDR3, the DNA is TGTGCTAGTGGTTTGGTAGCGGTAGGCAATCAGCCCCAGCATTTT. As protein: CASGLVAVGNQPQHF.

The genes are TRBV2 and TRBJ1-5; TRBD1 agrees at 8 bases. There are 14 residues in the CDR3. The trim removed 5 bases at V and 7 bases at J, leaving 7 bases unmatched. Germline CDR1 and CDR2: SNHLY and FYNNEI. CDR3 coding DNA: TGTGCCAGCAGTAAAGACAGGGGAAACCAGCCCCAGCATTTT. This encodes CASSKDRGNQPQHF.

The chain couples TRBV6-5 to TRBJ1-1; D unresolved. The CDR3 spans 14 residues. Per the germline V gene, CDR1 is MNHEY and CDR2 is SVGAGI. Trimming cost V 4 bases and J 3 bases, with 12 bases left between them. CDR3 DNA sequence: TGTGCCAGCAGTTTCACTCAAGGAGACACTGAAGCTTTCTTT. This translates into CASSFTQGDTEAFF.

The chain recombines TRBV7-2 with TRBJ2-1; 10 nucleotides agree with TRBD2. The germline V gene encodes CDR1 SGHTA and CDR2 FQGNSA. This CDR3 region has 15 residues. V dropped 5 bases and J dropped 7; count of bases not matched to a gene: 8. CDR3 sequence reads: CASSPSSGGWNEQFF. In DNA, the CDR3 is TGTGCCAGCAGCCCATCTAGCGGGGGCTGGAATGAGCAGTTCTTC.

The V gene is TRBV7-2, the J gene TRBJ2-7, with D perhaps TRBD1 (5 bases). Per germline, CDR1 SGHTA and CDR2 FQGNSA. Trimming shortened V by 1 base and J by 5 bases, and 12 bases separated the two germline ends. This CDR3 spans 14 amino acids. CDR3 sequence (DNA): TGTGCCAGCAGCTTAGATCAGGGTACGGACGAGCAGTACTTC. Encoded protein: CASSLDQGTDEQYF.

The chain carries TRBV19 and TRBJ2-5; weak D call: TRBD2 (5 bases). CDR1 is LNHDA and CDR2 is SQIVND in the germline V gene (reference sequence). The V end lost 3 bases, the J end lost 1 base, and 12 bases lay between the germline ends. The CDR3 contains 15 residues. The CDR3 DNA reads as TGTGCCAGTAGTATCCGATTGGGGAGCCAAGAGACCCAGTACTTC. Residues: CASSIRLGSQETQYF.